The sample holds a few counts of the clone carrying this T cell receptor (beta chain). Its antigen remains unidentified. The data were obtained in a study of graft-versus-host responses after intestinal transplantation. This CDR3 has 14 amino acids. Germline V gene data show CDR1 as SGHDT and CDR2 as YYEEEE. V lost 4 bases, J lost 4 bases, and 3 bases stayed unmatched. Libraries were prepared by immunoSEQ multiplex PCR; TCRdb keeps only in-frame clonotypes and omits some of them. The table includes around 67,000 clones, around 91% detected once. This chain links TRBV5-6 with TRBJ2-1; 9 bases line up with TRBD1. The sample here was unstimulated CD8+ T cells sorted from spleen or lymph node cells, taken before transplant. The sequence was collected from a human donor who was the organ donor for an intestinal transplant. The CDR3 region has the DNA TGTGCCAGCAGCCCTGGGACAGGGTACAATGAGCAGTTCTTC. This translates into CASSPGTGYNEQFF.